This T cell receptor beta chain was captured in a study of OX40 agonist ivuxolimab in advanced cancers. Study information: People who had prior anti-PD-1, anti-PD-L1 or anti-CTLA-4 therapy could take part, and under 45% had some.

In regard to this clone: The antigen remains undetermined.

General observations from the study: CD4+ and CD8+ blood T cells expanded clonally by week 6 at 0.1 to 3.0 mg/kg.

Measured with immunoSEQ multiplex PCR; TCRdb has only the in-frame clones, and not every one. The sample contains fewer than 85,000 clones, more than 75% of which appear only once. This CDR3 has 13 amino acids. CDR1 SGDLS and CDR2 YYNGEE come from the germline V gene. J gave up 15 bases and V 3 bases, and 11 bases lay outside the gene matches. The J gene is TRBJ2-1, the V gene TRBV9; 8 bases are a match to TRBD2. This sequence was found in an adult with an advanced solid tumor such as melanoma, head and neck, liver or kidney cancer. This sample comprised CD4+ or CD8+ T cells sorted from blood, obtained in a trial of the OX40 agonist ivuxolimab. The CDR3 loop is CASSALPRGEGFF. CDR3 in DNA: TGTGCCAGCAGCGCTCTCCCGCGGGGGGAAGGGTTCTTC.